The entry that follows covers one TCR beta chain sequence. These data originate in a study of blood T cell repertoires in COVID-19. Study at large: Sites across the United States, Italy and Spain contributed samples from acute and convalescent COVID-19. The cDNA or gDNA used as material had been derived from T cells, B-cell-depleted T cells, or PBMCs.

Trimming took 0 bases from V and 4 from J; bases not matched to a gene: 6. The CDR3 has 16 residues. Germline V gene data show CDR1 as SGHKS and CDR2 as YYEKEE (reference sequence). The authors' processing: Counts of nucleated cells, estimated from reference gene primer amplification, were obtained. Only in-frame clones appear in the TCRdb table, and some are missing; sequencing was by immunoSEQ multiplex PCR. Clone size and the V and J calls come from that table; the DNA yielded D and trimming. The repertoire holds 120,000 or so clones, 70% to 90% seen once, with roughly 0.94% in the top ten. The chain uses TRBV5-5 and TRBJ1-4; TRBD1 matches 7 bases. This sequence originates from a woman aged 45-60 years with active or convalescent COVID-19. The material sequenced was peripheral blood. CDR3: CASSLGPGQYNEKLFF. The CDR3 nucleotides are TGTGCCAGCAGCTTGGGCCCGGGACAGTATAATGAAAAACTGTTTTTT.